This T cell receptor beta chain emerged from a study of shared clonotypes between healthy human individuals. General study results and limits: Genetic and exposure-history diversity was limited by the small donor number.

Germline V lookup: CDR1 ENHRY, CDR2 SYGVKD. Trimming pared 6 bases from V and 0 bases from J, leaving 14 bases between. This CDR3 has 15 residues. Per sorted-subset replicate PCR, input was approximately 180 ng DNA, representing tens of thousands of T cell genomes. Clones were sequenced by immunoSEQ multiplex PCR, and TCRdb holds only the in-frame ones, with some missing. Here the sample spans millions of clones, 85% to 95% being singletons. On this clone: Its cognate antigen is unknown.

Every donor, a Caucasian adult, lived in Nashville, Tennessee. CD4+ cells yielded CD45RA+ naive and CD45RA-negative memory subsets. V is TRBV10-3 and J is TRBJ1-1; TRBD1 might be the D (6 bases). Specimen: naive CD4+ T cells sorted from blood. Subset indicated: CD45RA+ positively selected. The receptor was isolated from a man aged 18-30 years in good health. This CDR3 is CAISLRGTMNTEAFF. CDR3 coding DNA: TGTGCCATCAGCCTCAGGGGAACAATGAACACTGAAGCTTTCTTT.